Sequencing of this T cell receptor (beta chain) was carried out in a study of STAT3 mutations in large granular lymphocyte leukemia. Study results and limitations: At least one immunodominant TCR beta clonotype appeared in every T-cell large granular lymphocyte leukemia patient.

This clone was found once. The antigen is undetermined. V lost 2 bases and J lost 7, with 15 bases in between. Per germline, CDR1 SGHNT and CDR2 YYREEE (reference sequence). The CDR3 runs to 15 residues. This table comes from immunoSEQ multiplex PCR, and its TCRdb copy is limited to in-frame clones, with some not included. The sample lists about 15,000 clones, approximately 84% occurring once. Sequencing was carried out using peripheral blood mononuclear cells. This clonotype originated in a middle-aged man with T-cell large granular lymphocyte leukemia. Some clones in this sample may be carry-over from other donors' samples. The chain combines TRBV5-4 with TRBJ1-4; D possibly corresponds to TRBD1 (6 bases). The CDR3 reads CASSFGGGAGEKLFF. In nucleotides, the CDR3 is TGTGCCAGCAGCTTCGGCGGGGGGGCTGGTGAAAAACTGTTTTTT. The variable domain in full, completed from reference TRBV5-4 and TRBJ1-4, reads ETGVTQSPTHLIKTRGQQVTLRCSSQSGHNTVSWYQQALGQGPQFIFQYYREEENGRGNFPPRFSGLQFPNYSSELNVNALELDDSALYLCASSFGGGAGEKLFFGSGTQLSVL.